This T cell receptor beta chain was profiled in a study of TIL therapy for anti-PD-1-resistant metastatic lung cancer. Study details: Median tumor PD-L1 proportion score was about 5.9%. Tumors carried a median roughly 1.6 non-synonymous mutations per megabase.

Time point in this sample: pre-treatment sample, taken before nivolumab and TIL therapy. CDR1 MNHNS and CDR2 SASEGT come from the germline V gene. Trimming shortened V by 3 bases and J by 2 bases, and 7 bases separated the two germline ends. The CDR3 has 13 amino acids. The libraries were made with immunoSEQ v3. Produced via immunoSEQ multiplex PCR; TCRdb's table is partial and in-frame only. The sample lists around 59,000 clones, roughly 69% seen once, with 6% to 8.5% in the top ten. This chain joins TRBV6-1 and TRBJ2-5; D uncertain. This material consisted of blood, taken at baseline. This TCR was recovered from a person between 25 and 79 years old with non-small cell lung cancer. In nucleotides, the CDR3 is TGTGCCAGCAGTGAGTCGCAGCAAGAGACCCAGTACTTC. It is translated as CASSESQQETQYF.